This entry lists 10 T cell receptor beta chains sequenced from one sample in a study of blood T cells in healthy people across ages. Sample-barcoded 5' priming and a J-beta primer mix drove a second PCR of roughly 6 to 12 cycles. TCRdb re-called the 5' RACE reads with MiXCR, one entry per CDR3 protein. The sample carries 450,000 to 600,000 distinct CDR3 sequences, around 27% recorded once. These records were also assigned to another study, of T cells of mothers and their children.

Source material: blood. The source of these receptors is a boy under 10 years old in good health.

The CDR3 region has the DNA TGCAGCGTTTTAGAGCTCTCTGGAAACACCATATATTTT. This encodes CSVLELSGNTIYF. V usage is TRBV29-1 and J usage is TRBJ1-3; D is ambiguous. The CDR3 is 13 residues long. Trimming stripped 5 bases from V and 0 bases from J, with 8 bases between. Germline-derived CDR1 and CDR2 are SQVTM and ANQGSEA. Full variable domain (missing parts from reference TRBV29-1 and TRBJ1-3): SAVISQKPSRDICQRGTSLTIQCQVDSQVTMMFWYRQQPGQSLTLIATANQGSEATYESGFVIDKFPISRPNLTFSTLTVSNMSPEDSSIYLCSVLELSGNTIYFGEGSWLTVV.

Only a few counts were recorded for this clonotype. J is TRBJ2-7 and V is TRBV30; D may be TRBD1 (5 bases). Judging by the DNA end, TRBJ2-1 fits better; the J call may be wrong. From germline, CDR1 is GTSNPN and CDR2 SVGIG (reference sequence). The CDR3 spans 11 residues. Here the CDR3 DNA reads TGTGCCTGGAACAGGAACAATGAGCAGTTCTTC. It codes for CAWNRNNEQFF.

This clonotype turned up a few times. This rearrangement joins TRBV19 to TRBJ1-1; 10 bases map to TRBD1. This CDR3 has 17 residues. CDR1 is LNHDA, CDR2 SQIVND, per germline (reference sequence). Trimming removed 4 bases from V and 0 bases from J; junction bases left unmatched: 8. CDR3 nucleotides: TGTGCCAGTAGTACCTACGGGACAGGGGACCTGAACACTGAAGCTTTCTTT. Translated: CASSTYGTGDLNTEAFF.

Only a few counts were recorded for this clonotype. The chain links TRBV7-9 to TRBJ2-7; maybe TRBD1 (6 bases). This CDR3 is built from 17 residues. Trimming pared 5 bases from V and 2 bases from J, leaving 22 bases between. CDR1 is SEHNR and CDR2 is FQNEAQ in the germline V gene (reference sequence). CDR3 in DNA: TGTGCCAGCAGCCCCGGCGCCGGGACAAAAATCGCCTACGAGCAGTACTTC. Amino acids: CASSPGAGTKIAYEQYF.

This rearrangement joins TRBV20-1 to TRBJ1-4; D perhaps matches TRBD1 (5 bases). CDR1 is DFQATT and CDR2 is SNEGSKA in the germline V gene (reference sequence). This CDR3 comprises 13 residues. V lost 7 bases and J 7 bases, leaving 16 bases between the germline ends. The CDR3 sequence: CSGLGEDGEKLFF. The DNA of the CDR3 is TGCAGTGGCCTAGGGGAGGATGGTGAAAAACTGTTTTTT.

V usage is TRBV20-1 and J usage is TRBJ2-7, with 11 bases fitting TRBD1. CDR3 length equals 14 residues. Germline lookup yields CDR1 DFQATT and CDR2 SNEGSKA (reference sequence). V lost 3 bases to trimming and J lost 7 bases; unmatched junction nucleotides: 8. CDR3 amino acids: CSARSGTGGEEQYF. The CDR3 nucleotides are TGCAGTGCTAGGTCCGGGACAGGGGGGGAAGAGCAGTACTTC.

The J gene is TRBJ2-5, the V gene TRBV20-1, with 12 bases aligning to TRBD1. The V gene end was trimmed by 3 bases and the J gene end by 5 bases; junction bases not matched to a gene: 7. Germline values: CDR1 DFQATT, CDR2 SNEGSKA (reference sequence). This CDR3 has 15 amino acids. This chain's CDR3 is CSASGTGGLEETQYF. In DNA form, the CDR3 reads TGCAGTGCTAGCGGGACAGGGGGCTTGGAGGAGACCCAGTACTTC.

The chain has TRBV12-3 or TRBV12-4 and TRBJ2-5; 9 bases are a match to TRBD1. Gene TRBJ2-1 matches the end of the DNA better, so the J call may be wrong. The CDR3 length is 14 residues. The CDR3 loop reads CASSYAGQGNEQFF. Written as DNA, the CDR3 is TGTGCCAGCAGCTACGCGGGACAGGGAAATGAGCAGTTCTTC.

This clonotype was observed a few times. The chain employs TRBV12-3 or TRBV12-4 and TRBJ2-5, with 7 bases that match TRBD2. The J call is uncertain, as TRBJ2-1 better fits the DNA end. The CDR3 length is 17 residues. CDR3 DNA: TGTGCCAGCAGTTTAGCGGCGGGAGCCTTAACCGGAAATGAGCAGTTCTTC. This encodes CASSLAAGALTGNEQFF.

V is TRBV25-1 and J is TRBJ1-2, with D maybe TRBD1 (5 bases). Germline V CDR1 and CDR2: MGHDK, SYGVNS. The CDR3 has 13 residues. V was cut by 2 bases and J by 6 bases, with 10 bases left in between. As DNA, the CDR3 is TGTGCCAGCAGTGAAGTGGGACCTAATGGCTACACCTTC. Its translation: CASSEVGPNGYTF.